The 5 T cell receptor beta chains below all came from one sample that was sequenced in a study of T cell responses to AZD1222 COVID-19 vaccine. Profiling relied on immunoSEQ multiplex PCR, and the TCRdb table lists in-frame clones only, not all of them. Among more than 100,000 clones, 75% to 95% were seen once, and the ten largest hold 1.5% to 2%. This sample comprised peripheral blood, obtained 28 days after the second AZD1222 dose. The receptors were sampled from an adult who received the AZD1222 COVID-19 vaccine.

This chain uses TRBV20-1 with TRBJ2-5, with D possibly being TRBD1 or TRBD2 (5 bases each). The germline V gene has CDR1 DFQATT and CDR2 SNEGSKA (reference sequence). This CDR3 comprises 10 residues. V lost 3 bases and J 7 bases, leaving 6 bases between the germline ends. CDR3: CSASGGTQYF. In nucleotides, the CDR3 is TGCAGTGCTAGTGGGGGGACCCAGTACTTC.

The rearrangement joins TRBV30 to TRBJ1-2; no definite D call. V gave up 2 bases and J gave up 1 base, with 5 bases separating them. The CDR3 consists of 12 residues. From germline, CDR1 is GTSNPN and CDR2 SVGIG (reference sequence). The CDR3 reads CAWSPDNYGYTF. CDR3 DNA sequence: TGTGCCTGGAGTCCTGATAACTATGGCTACACCTTC. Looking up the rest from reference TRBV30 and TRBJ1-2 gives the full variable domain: SQTIHQWPATLVQPVGSPLSLECTVEGTSNPNLYWYRQAAGRGLQLLFYSVGIGQISSEVPQNLSASRPQDRQFILSSKKLLLSDSGFYLCAWSPDNYGYTFGSGTRLTVV.

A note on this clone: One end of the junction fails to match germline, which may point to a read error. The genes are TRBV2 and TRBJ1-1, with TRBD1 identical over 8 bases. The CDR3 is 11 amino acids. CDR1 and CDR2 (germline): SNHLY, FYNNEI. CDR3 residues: CAGRGRTEAFF. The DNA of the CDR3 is TGTGCCGGCAGGGGGCGGACTGAAGCTTTCTTT.

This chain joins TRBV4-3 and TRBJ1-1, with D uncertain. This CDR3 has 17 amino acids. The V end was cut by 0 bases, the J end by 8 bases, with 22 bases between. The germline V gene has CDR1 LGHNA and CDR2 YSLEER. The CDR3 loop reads CASSQDFLNRATPEAFF. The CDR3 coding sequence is TGCGCCAGCAGCCAAGATTTTTTAAACCGCGCAACACCCGAAGCTTTCTTT.

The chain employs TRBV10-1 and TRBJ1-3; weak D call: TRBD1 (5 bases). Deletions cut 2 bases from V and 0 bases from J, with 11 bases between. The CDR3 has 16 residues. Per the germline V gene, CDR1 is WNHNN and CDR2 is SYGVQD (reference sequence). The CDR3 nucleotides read TGCGCCAGCAGTGAGGTCCGACAGACCTCTGGAAACACCATATATTTT. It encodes CASSEVRQTSGNTIYF.